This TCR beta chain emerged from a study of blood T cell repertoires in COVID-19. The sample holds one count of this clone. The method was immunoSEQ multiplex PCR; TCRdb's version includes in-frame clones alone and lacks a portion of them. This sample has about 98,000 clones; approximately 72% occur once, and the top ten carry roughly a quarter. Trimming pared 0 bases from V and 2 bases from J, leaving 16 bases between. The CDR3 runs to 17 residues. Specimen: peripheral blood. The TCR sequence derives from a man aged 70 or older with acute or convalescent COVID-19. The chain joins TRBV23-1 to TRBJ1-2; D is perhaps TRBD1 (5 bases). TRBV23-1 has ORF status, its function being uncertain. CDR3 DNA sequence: TGCGCCAGCAGTCAATCACAACGGGGGAAAAGGAACTATGGCTACACCTTC. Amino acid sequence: CASSQSQRGKRNYGYTF.